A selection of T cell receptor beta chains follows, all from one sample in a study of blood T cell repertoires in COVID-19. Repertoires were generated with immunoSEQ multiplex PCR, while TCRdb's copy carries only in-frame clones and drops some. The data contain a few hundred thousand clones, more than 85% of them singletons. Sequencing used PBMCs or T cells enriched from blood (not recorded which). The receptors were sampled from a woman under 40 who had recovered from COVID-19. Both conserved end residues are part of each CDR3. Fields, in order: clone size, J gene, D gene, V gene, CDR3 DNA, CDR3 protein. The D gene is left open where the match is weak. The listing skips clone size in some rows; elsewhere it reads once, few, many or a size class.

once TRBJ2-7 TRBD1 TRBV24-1 TGTGCCACCAGTGACCCGGGACAGGGGGCGCACGAGCAGTACTTC CATSDPGQGAHEQYF
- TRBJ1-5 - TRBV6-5 TGTGCCAGCCGGACAGATAAGAGCAATCAGCCCCAGCATTTT CASRTDKSNQPQHF
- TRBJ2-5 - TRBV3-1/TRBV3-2 TGTGCCAGCAGCCAAGATAGGCCGGGGCGCGGGGCGGAGACCCAGTACTTC CASSQDRPGRGAETQYF
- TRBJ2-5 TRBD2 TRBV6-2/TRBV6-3 TGTGCCAGCAGTTCTAGCGGGAGGGAAGAGACCCAGTACTTC CASSSSGREETQYF
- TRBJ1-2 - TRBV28 TGTGCCAGCAGTTTCTCTGCAGTTTATGGCTACACCTTC CASSFSAVYGYTF
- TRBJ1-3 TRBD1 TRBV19 TGTGCCAGTAGTTTCAACAGGGGGCTTGGAAACACCATATATTTT CASSFNRGLGNTIYF
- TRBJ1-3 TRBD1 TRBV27 TGTGCCAGCAAGGGGGCAGGATTGGATTCCGGAAACACCATATATTTT CASKGAGLDSGNTIYF
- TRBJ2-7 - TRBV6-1 TGTGCCAGCAGTGAAGCCCTCCTGACAGGCCACGAGCAGTACTTC CASSEALLTGHEQYF
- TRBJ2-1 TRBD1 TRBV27 TGTGCCAGCTACGGGACAGCAGGATACAATGAGCAGTTCTTC CASYGTAGYNEQFF
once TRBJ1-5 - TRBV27 TGTGCCAGCAGTCTGCGACGGGGGGCAAGCAATCAGCCCCAGCATTTT CASSLRRGASNQPQHF
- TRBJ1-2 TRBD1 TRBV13 TGTGCCAGCAGCTCCCTAGGGACAGGTGGTAACTATGGCTACACCTTC CASSSLGTGGNYGYTF
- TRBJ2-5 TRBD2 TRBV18 TGTGCCAGCTCCCCACGCCCGGGACTAGCGGGAGGAGAGACCCAGTACTTC CASSPRPGLAGGETQYF
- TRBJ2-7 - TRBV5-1 TGCGCCAGCAGCTTGGGGGGCCGTCCTAGCGACGAGCAGTACTTC CASSLGGRPSDEQYF
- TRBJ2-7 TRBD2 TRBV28 TGTGCCAGCAGCCCCACTAGCGTCTACGAGCAGTACTTC CASSPTSVYEQYF
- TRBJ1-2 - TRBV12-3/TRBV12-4 TGTGCCAGCAGTTTAACGGCGGACTATGGCTACACCTTC CASSLTADYGYTF
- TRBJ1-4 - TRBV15 TGTGCCACCAGCAGAGATTTGGCGGCTGGAAAACTGTTTTTT CATSRDLAAGKLFF
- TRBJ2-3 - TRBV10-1 TGCGCCAGTCGAGGCTGCAGCTGGGTGGGCGGGGCAACAAGAAAGCCAGGTACGCAGTATTTT CASRGCSWVGGATRKPGTQYF
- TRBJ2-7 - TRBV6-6 TGTGCCAGCAGTACCCCTAATTACGAGCAGTACTTC CASSTPNYEQYF
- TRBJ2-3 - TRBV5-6 TGTGCCAGCAGCTTGCGGCTAGTCGGCACAGATACGCAGTATTTT CASSLRLVGTDTQYF
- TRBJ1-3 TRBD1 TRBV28 TGTGCCAGCAGCATAAACAGGGGATCGGGTGGAAACACCATATATTTT CASSINRGSGGNTIYF
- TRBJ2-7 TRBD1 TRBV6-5 TGTGCCAGCAGTTACTCAGGGACAGGGGGCGGCGAGCAGTACTTC CASSYSGTGGGEQYF
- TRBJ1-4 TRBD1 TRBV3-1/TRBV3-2 TGTGCCAGCAGCCTAAGGAGGACAGGGGTGGAAAAACTGTTTTTT CASSLRRTGVEKLFF
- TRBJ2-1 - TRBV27 TGTGCCAGCAGTGTTGACAGGAGCTCCTACAATGAGCAGTTCTTC CASSVDRSSYNEQFF
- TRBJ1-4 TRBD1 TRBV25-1 TGTGCCAGCAGTGAATCGGGACAGCCAAATGAAAAACTGTTTTTT CASSESGQPNEKLFF
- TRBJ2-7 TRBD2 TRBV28 TGTGCCAGCAGCAACCCCAGTTTGCAGCGGGAGTACGAGCAGTACTTC CASSNPSLQREYEQYF
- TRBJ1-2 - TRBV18 TGTGCCAGCTCTCCGAGTCTGGACAAGAGGGGCTACACCTTC CASSPSLDKRGYTF
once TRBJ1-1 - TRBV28 TGTGCCAGCAGTTCCGGACAGTTAGGAGCTTTCTTT CASSSGQLGAFF
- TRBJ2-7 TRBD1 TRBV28 TGTGCCAGCATGGGGGACAGCTACGAGCAGTACTTC CASMGDSYEQYF